Listed here are 7 T cell receptor beta chains from one sample, sequenced in a study of T cells after posttransplantation cyclophosphamide. Clones were sequenced by immunoSEQ multiplex PCR, and TCRdb holds only the in-frame ones, with some missing. The repertoire consists of tens of thousands of clones, none detected only once. What was sequenced was PBMCs. The receptors here all came from a woman aged 55-70 years in good health, CMV-negative, and a related stem cell transplant donor.

This clone was recorded at least ten times. The chain is built from TRBV10-3 and TRBJ2-5; maybe TRBD1 (6 bases). The CDR3 contains 13 residues. From germline, CDR1 is ENHRY and CDR2 SYGVKD. Trimming stripped 6 bases from V and 5 bases from J, with 13 bases between. The CDR3 bases are TGTGCCATCAGCCTGGACAGTCAGGAGACCCAGTACTTC. Its protein is CAISLDSQETQYF.

This clone was recorded at least ten times. The chain employs TRBV6-1 and TRBJ1-1, with 7 bases matching TRBD1. This CDR3 has 13 amino acids. CDR1 is MNHNS, CDR2 SASEGT, per germline. J lost 1 base, V lost 6 bases, and 2 bases had no gene match. The DNA of the CDR3 is TGTGCCAGCAGGGCAGGGGGGAACACTGAAGCTTTCTTT. Translated, it gives CASRAGGNTEAFF.

This clone was seen at least ten times. The chain is built from TRBV19 and TRBJ2-7, with D tentatively TRBD1 (6 bases). Germline CDR1 LNHDA, CDR2 SQIVND (reference sequence). This CDR3 comprises 14 residues. The V end lost 3 bases, the J end lost 0 bases, and 9 bases lay between the germline ends. The CDR3 region has the DNA TGTGCCAGTAGTATTGAACAGGGCTCCTACGAGCAGTACTTC. It specifies CASSIEQGSYEQYF.

There are many counts of this clone. The chain recombines TRBV28 with TRBJ2-7; 7 positions match TRBD1. Trimming removed 5 bases from V and 4 bases from J; junction bases left unmatched: 5. Germline V gene data show CDR1 as MDHEN and CDR2 as SYDVKM. The CDR3 consists of 13 residues. CDR3 loop: CASSLGGPYEQYF. The CDR3 nucleotides read TGTGCCAGCAGTCTAGGGGGCCCGTACGAGCAGTACTTC.

This clone was seen many times. The V call is TRBV4-1, the J call TRBJ2-1, with a tentative D call TRBD1 (6 bases). This CDR3 region has 14 residues. CDR1 and CDR2 from the germline V gene are MGHRA and YSYEKL. Trimming took 3 bases from V and 10 from J, leaving 16 bases between them. The CDR3 coding sequence is TGCGCCAGCAGCCATCCGCTACAGGGAAGAGAGCAGTTCTTC. Its protein is CASSHPLQGREQFF.

This clone occurred many times. CDR3 nucleotides: TGTGCCAGAAGTCCCTTCGGTCGATCGGGAAACACCATATATTTT. Its translation: CARSPFGRSGNTIYF. The J gene is TRBJ1-3, the V gene TRBV5-3; D remains ambiguous. TRBV5-3 is an open reading frame whose function is uncertain. Trimming shortened V by 5 bases and J by 4 bases, and 16 bases separated the two germline ends. The CDR3 extends over 15 amino acids.

The sample holds many counts of this clone. The V call is TRBV7-9, the J call TRBJ1-1; D is uncertain. CDR3 length: 12 residues. Per the germline V gene, CDR1 is SEHNR and CDR2 is FQNEAQ (reference sequence). Trimming shortened V by 4 bases and J by 5 bases, and 8 bases separated the two germline ends. This CDR3 reads CASSYGWTEAFF. CDR3 bases: TGTGCCAGCAGCTACGGTTGGACTGAAGCTTTCTTT.